One sample yielded the 5 T cell receptor beta chains listed below, sequenced in a study of OX40 agonist ivuxolimab in advanced cancers. Sequenced by immunoSEQ multiplex PCR; TCRdb stores in-frame clones only, minus some. Of under 80,000 clones listed, roughly nine tenths were seen once; the top ten hold roughly a tenth. The input for sequencing was CD4+ or CD8+ T cells sorted from blood, taken in a trial of the OX40 agonist ivuxolimab. These receptors were obtained from an adult with an advanced solid tumor such as melanoma, head and neck, liver or kidney cancer.

The V gene is TRBV9, the J gene TRBJ2-2, with TRBD2 matching 7 bases. This CDR3 comprises 16 residues. CDR1 SGDLS and CDR2 YYNGEE come from the germline V gene. V lost 4 bases, J lost 0 bases, and 6 bases stayed unmatched. CDR3 protein: CASSFRDYTNTGELFF. The CDR3 DNA sequence: TGTGCCAGCAGCTTCCGGGACTACACGAACACCGGGGAGCTGTTTTTT. The variable domain in full, with the rest retrieved from reference TRBV9 and TRBJ2-2, is DSGVTQTPKHLITATGQRVTLRCSPRSGDLSVYWYQQSLDQGLQFLIQYYNGEERAKGNILERFSAQQFPDLHSELNLSSLELGDSALYFCASSFRDYTNTGELFFGEGSRLTVL.

The chain joins TRBV11-3 to TRBJ1-4; 9 nucleotides align to TRBD1. The V gene's germline CDR1 is SGHNT and CDR2 YENEEA. The CDR3 extends over 14 amino acids. Trimming removed 4 bases from V and 4 bases from J; junction bases left unmatched: 1. The CDR3 loop reads CASSWDRDNEKLFF. CDR3 bases: TGTGCCAGCAGCTGGGACAGGGATAATGAAAAACTGTTTTTT. Full variable domain (missing parts from reference TRBV11-3 and TRBJ1-4): EAGVVQSPRYKIIEKKQPVAFWCNPISGHNTLYWYLQNLGQGPELLIRYENEEAVDDSQLPKDRFSAERLKGVDSTLKIQPAELGDSAVYLCASSWDRDNEKLFFGSGTQLSVL.

The chain couples TRBV7-9 to TRBJ1-3; D is perhaps TRBD1 (5 bases). CDR1 and CDR2 (germline): SEHNR, FQNEAQ (reference sequence). V was shortened by 1 base and J by 0 bases, with 10 bases between the two germline ends. The CDR3 is made up of 16 amino acids. The CDR3 DNA follows: TGTGCCAGCAGCTTAGAGGACATATTCTCTGGAAACACCATATATTTT. It translates to CASSLEDIFSGNTIYF.

The V gene is TRBV6-5, the J gene TRBJ2-5; tentative D call: TRBD1 (6 bases). The V and J ends lost 8 bases and 5 bases respectively, with 21 bases between them. Germline lookup yields CDR1 MNHEY and CDR2 SVGAGI. The CDR3 loop spans 15 amino acids. CDR3: CASEPRGLGQETQYF. CDR3 DNA sequence: TGTGCCAGCGAGCCCAGGGGTTTAGGACAGGAGACCCAGTACTTC.

The chain recombines TRBV5-1 with TRBJ2-7; tentatively, D is TRBD1 (6 bases). This CDR3 is 14 amino acids long. V was cut by 3 bases and J by 0 bases, with 10 bases left in between. From germline, CDR1 is SGHRS and CDR2 YFSETQ. The CDR3 coding sequence is TGCGCCAGCAGCTCCGGGACAACCTCCTACGAGCAGTACTTC. It is translated as CASSSGTTSYEQYF.